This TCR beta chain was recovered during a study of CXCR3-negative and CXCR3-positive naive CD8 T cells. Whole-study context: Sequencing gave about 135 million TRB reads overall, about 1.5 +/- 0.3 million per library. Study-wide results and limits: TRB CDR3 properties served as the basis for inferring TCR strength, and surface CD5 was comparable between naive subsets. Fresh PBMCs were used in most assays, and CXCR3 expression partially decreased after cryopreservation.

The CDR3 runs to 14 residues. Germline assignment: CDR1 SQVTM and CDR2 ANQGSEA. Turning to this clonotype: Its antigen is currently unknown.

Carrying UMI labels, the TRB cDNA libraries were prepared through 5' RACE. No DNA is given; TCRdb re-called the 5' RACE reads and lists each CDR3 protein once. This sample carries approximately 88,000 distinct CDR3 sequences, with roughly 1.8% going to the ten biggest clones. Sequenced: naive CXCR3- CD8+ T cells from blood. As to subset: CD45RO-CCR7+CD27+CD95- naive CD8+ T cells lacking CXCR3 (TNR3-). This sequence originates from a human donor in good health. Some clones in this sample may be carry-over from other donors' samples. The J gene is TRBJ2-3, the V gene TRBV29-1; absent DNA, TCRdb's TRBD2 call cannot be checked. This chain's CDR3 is CSALGGQAVDTQYF.